This TCR beta chain was sequenced for a study of patients and donors after allogeneic stem cell transplantation. The trim removed 7 bases at V and 0 bases at J, leaving 14 bases unmatched. The CDR3 length is 18 residues. TCRdb processed the RT-PCR reads anew with MiXCR; each CDR3 protein has one entry. The sample shows 200,000 to 250,000 distinct CDR3 sequences, roughly 13% of them seen only once. Sequencing used blood, either unsorted or a sorted T cell fraction (not recorded which). This receptor was taken from a human donor who was either an allogeneic HSCT recipient or a stem cell or donor lymphocyte infusion donor (not recorded which). It is not recorded whose cells these are; they may come from a transplant donor. V and J are TRBV12-3 or TRBV12-4 and TRBJ2-7, with 11 bases lining up with TRBD2. Written as DNA, the CDR3 is TGTGCCAGCACTCAGTTTAACTATACTAGCGGGAGCTCCTACGAGCAGTACTTC. Translating gives CASTQFNYTSGSSYEQYF.